This T cell receptor (beta chain) was recorded in a study of regulatory T cells in long-lasting Graves disease. Study-level results: Segments TRBV28, TRBJ1-2 and TRBJ2-5 showed preferential usage in persistent disease.

Time point specified: persistent/refractory GD, antithyroid drugs over 5 years with positive TRAb. Isolated PBMC RNA provided the starting material for the TCR library. Turning to this clonotype: Antigen unknown.

Building the TCR beta libraries relied on iRepertoire HTBI primers, and CDR3 regions underwent Arm-PCR. TCRdb re-derived calls from the multiplex PCR reads in MiXCR, one entry per CDR3 protein. Of around 450,000 distinct CDR3 sequences listed, around a fifth are singletons. CDR1 SEHNR and CDR2 FQNEAQ come from the germline V gene (reference sequence). This CDR3 spans 14 amino acids. Trimming stripped 8 bases from V and 1 base from J, with 14 bases between. The V call is TRBV7-9, the J call TRBJ1-1, with D hard to call. Sequenced here: peripheral blood mononuclear cells (PBMCs), sampled when the disease was refractory, from a patient treated with antithyroid drugs. The receptor was isolated from a female donor with Graves disease. Written as DNA, the CDR3 is TGTGCCAGCCGTGGGAGATACGAGAACACTGAAGCTTTCTTT. Its translation is CASRGRYENTEAFF. The complete variable domain, with remaining parts taken from reference TRBV7-9 and TRBJ1-1, reads DTGVSQNPRHKITKRGQNVTFRCDPISEHNRLYWYRQTLGQGPEFLTYFQNEAQLEKSRLLSDRFSAERPKGSFSTLEIQRTEQGDSAMYLCASRGRYENTEAFFGQGTRLTVV.